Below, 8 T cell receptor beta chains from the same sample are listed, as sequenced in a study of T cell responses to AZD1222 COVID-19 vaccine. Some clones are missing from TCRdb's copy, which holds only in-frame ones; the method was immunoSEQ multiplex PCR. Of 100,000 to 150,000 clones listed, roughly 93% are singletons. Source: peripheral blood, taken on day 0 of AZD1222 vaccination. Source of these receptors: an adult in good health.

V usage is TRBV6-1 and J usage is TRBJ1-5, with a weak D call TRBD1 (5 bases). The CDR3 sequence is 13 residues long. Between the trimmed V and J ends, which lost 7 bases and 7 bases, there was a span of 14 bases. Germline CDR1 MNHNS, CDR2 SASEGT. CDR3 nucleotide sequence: TGTGCCAGCACCGTAGGGGTGCGGCAGCCCCAGCATTTT. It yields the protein CASTVGVRQPQHF.

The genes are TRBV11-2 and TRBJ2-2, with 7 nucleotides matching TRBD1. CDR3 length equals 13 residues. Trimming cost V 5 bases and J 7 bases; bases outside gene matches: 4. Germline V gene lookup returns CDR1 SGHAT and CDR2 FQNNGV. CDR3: CASSRQGSGELFF. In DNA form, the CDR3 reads TGTGCCAGCAGCCGACAGGGTAGCGGGGAGCTGTTTTTT.

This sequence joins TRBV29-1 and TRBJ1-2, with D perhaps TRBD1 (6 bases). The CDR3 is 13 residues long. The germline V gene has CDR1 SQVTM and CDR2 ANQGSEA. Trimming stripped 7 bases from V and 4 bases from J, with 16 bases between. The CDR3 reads CSAEGGPGYGYTF. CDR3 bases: TGCAGCGCCGAGGGGGGGCCCGGCTATGGCTACACCTTC. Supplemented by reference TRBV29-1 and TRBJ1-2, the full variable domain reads SAVISQKPSRDICQRGTSLTIQCQVDSQVTMMFWYRQQPGQSLTLIATANQGSEATYESGFVIDKFPISRPNLTFSTLTVSNMSPEDSSIYLCSAEGGPGYGYTFGSGTRLTVV.

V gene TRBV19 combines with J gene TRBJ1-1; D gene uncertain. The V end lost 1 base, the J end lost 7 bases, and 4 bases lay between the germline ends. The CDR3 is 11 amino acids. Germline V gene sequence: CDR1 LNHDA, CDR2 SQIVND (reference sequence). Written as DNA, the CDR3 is TGTGCCAGTAGTATAGGATTTGAAGCTTTCTTT. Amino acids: CASSIGFEAFF.

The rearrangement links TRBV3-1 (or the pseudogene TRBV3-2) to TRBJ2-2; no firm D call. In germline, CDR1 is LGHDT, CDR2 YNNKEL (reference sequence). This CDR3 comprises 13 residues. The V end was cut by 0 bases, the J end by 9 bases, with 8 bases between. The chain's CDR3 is CASSQDLYRELFF. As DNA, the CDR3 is TGTGCCAGCAGCCAAGATCTCTACCGGGAGCTGTTTTTT.

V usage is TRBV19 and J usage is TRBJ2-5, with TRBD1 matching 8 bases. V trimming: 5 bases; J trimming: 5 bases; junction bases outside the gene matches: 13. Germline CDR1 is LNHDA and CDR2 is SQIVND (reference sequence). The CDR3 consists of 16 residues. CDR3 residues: CASSPRTGRFSETQYF. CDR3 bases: TGTGCCAGTAGTCCACGGACAGGGAGGTTTTCGGAGACCCAGTACTTC.

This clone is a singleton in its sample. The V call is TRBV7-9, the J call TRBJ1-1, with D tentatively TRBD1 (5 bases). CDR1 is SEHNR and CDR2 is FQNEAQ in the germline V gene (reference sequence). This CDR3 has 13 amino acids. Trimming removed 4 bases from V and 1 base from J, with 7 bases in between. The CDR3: CASSSTGNTEAFF. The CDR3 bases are TGTGCCAGCAGCTCAACAGGGAACACTGAAGCTTTCTTT.

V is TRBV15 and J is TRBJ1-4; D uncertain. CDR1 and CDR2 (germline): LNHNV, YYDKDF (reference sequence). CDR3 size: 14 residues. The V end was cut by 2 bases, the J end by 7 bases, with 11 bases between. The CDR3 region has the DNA TGTGCCACCAGCAGAATTCATTTCCCTGAAAAACTGTTTTTT. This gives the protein CATSRIHFPEKLFF.